This T cell receptor beta chain was observed in a study of regulatory T cells in long-lasting Graves disease. This clonotype was seen a few times. Germline V CDR1 and CDR2: LNHDA, SQIVND (reference sequence). The V and J ends lost 5 bases and 3 bases, in that order; junction bases with no gene match: 10. The CDR3 totals 15 residues. Time point defined: persistent/refractory GD, antithyroid drugs over 5 years with positive TRAb. PBMC RNA was the source of the TCR library. Construction of TCR beta libraries relied on iRepertoire HTBI primers and on Arm-PCR targeting CDR3 regions. MiXCR, applied by TCRdb to the multiplex PCR reads, yields one record per CDR3 protein. The repertoire consists of 400,000 to 500,000 distinct CDR3 sequences, with roughly 22% occurring once and the leading ten covering over 10%.

V usage is TRBV19 and J usage is TRBJ2-7; 7 bases line up with TRBD1. Here the sequenced sample was peripheral blood mononuclear cells (PBMCs), taken when the disease was refractory, from a patient treated with antithyroid drugs. This clonotype originated in a female donor with Graves disease. The DNA for the CDR3 is TGTGCCAGTAGTCCCATGACAGGGACCCTCTACGAGCAGTACTTC. Protein: CASSPMTGTLYEQYF.